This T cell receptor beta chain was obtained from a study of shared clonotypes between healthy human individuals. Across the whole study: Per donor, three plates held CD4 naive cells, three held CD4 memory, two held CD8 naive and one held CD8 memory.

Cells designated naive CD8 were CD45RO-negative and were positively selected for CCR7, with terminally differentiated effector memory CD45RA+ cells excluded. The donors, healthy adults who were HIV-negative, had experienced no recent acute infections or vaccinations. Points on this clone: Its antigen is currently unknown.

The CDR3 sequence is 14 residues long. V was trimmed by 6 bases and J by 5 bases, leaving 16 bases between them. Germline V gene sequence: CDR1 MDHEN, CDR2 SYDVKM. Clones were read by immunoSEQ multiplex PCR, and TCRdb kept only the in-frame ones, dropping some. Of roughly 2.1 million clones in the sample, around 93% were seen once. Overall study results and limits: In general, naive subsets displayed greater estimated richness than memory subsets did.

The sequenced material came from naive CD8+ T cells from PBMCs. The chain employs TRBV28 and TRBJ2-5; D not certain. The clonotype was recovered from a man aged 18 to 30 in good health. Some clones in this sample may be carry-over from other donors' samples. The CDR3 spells CASSVAKVGETQYF. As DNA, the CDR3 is TGTGCCAGCAGCGTGGCGAAGGTCGGTGAGACCCAGTACTTC.